Detailed here is one T cell receptor (beta chain). Its antigen remains unknown. At one end, the junction sequence differs from germline, possibly due to a read error. Per the germline V gene, CDR1 is MNHNY and CDR2 is SVGAGI (reference sequence). The CDR3 covers 17 residues. These data come from a study of breast tumors, draining lymph nodes, adjacent tissues. Findings of the study overall: Luminal-like breast cancer showed significantly higher tumor–nontumor repertoire similarity than basal-like. Tumors had less TCR diversity than lymph nodes, more than nontumor tissue.

Breast cancer patients provided tissue from their axillary draining lymph nodes. TCRdb processed the multiplex PCR reads anew with MiXCR; each CDR3 protein has one entry. The table has 290,000 or so distinct CDR3 sequences, 30% to 35% seen once. The chain links TRBV6-6 to TRBJ2-1, with TRBD2 matching over 8 bases. The TCR comes from a female donor with breast cancer. Some clones in this sample may be carry-over from other donors' samples. The sample was axillary lymph node tissue. CDR3 amino acids: CASSHSGSGGGNNEQFF. The CDR3 region has the DNA TGTGCCAGCAGTCACTCGGGGTCCGGGGGGGGTAACAATGAGCAGTTCTTC.